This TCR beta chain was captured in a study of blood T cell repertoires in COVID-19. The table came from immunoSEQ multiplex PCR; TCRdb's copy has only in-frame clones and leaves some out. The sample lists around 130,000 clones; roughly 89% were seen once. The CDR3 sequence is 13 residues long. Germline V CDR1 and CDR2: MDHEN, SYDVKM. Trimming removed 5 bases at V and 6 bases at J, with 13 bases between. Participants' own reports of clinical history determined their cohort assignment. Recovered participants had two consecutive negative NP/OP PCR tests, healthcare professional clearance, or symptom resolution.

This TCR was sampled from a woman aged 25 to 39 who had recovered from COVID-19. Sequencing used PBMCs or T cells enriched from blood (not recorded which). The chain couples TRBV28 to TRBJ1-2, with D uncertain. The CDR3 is CASSTLETHGYTF. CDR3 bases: TGTGCCAGCAGTACACTTGAGACACATGGCTACACCTTC.